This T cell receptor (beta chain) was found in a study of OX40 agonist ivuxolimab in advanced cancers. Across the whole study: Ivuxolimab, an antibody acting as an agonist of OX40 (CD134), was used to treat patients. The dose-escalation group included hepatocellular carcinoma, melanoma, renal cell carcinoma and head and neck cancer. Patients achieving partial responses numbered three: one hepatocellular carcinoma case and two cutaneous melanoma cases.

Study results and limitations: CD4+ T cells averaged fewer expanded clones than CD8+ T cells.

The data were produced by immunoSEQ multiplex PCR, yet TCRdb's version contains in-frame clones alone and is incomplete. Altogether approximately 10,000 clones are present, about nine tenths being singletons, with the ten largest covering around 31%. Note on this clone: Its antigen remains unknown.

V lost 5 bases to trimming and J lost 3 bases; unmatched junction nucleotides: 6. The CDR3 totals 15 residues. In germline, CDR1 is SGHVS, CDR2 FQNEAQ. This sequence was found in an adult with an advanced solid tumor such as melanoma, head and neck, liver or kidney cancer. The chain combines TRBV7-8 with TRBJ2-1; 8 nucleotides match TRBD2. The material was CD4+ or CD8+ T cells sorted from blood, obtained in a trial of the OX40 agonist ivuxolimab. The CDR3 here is CASSKSGSSYNEQFF. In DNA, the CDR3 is TGTGCCAGCAGCAAAAGCGGGAGTAGCTACAATGAGCAGTTCTTC. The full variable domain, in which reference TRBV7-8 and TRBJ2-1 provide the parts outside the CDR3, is GAGVSQSPRYKVAKRGQDVALRCDPISGHVSLFWYQQALGQGPEFLTYFQNEAQLDKSGLPSDRFFAERPEGSVSTLKIQRTQQEDSAVYLCASSKSGSSYNEQFFGPGTRLTVL.